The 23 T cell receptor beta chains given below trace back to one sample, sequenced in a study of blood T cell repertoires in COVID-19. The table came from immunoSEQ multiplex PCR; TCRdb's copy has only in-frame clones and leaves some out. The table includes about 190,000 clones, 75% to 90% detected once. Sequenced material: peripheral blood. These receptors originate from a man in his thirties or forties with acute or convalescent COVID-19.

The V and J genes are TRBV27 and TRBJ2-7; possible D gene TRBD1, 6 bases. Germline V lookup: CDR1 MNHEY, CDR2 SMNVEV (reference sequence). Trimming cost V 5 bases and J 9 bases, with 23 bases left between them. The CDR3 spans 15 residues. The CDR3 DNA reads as TGTGCCAGCAGTCCATTCGCCGGGACACCGAGCGCGCAGTACTTC. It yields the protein CASSPFAGTPSAQYF.

The CDR3 nucleotides read TGTGCCAGTACCGGGACAGGGCTCGATCAGCCCCAGCATTTT. Amino acid sequence: CASTGTGLDQPQHF. The chain joins TRBV19 to TRBJ1-5; 9 nucleotides agree with TRBD1. V shed 7 bases and J 5 bases; nucleotides not matched to a gene: 6. Per germline, CDR1 LNHDA and CDR2 SQIVND (reference sequence). The length of the CDR3 is 14 residues.

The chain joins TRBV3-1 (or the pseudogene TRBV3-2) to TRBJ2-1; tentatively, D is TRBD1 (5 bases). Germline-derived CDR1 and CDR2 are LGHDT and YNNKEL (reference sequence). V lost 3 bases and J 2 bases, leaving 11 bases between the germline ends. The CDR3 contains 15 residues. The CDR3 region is CASSHDRGTYNEQFF. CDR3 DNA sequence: TGTGCCAGCAGCCACGATAGGGGTACCTACAATGAGCAGTTCTTC.

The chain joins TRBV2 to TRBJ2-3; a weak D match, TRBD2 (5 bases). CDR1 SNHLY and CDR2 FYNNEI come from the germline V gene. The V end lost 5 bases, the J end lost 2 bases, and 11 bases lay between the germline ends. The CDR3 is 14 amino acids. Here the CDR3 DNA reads TGTGCCAGCAGTCTACTAGTCACCACAGATACGCAGTATTTT. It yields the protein CASSLLVTTDTQYF.

The CDR3 nucleotides read TGTGCCAGCAGATTGGGACAGTGGCAGCCCCAGCATTTT. The encoded protein is CASRLGQWQPQHF. The rearrangement joins TRBV12-3 or TRBV12-4 to TRBJ1-5, with TRBD1 identical over 7 bases. Trimming removed 6 bases from V and 7 bases from J; junction bases left unmatched: 6. This CDR3 is 13 amino acids long.

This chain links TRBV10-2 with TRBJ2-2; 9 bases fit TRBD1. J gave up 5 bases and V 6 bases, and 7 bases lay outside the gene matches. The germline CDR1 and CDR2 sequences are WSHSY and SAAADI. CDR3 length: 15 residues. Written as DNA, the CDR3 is TGCGCCAGCAGCCAACAGGGGGCCGTAACCGGGGAGCTGTTTTTT. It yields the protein CASSQQGAVTGELFF.

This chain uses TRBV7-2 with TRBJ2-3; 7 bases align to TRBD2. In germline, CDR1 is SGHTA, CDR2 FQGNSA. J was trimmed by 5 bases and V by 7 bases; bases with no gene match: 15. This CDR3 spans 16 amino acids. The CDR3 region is CASNLWGGGGRDTQYF. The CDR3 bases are TGTGCCAGCAACCTCTGGGGGGGAGGTGGCCGAGATACGCAGTATTTT.

In DNA, the CDR3 is TGTGCCAGCAGTGAAGGGACAGGGGACACTGAAGCTTTCTTT. Protein sequence: CASSEGTGDTEAFF. The chain combines TRBV25-1 with TRBJ1-1; 10 positions agree with TRBD1. J lost 3 bases, V lost 2 bases, and 0 bases had no gene match. The CDR3 consists of 14 residues. CDR1 MGHDK and CDR2 SYGVNS come from the germline V gene.

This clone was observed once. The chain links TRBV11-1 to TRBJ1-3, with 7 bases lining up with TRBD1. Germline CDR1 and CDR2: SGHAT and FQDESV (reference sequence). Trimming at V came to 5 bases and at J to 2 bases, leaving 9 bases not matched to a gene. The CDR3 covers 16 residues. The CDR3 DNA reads TGTGCCAGCAGCCCGCGGACAGGTGGTGCTGGAAACACCATATATTTT. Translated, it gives CASSPRTGGAGNTIYF.

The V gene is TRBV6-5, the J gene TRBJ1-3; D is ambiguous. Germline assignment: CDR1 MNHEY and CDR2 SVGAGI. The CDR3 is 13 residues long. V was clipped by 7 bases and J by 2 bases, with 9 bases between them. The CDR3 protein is CASNEAPGNTIYF. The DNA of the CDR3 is TGTGCCAGCAACGAGGCCCCTGGAAACACCATATATTTT.

The DNA for the CDR3 is TGTGCCTGGAGGGGCGGGAGGGCCGGTCAAGAGACCCAGTACTTC. Translating it yields CAWRGGRAGQETQYF. This chain uses TRBV30 with TRBJ2-5, with 9 positions matching TRBD2. The CDR3 is 15 amino acids. Unmatched junction bases numbered 7, after V lost 3 bases and J lost 2 bases. Per germline, CDR1 GTSNPN and CDR2 SVGIG (reference sequence).

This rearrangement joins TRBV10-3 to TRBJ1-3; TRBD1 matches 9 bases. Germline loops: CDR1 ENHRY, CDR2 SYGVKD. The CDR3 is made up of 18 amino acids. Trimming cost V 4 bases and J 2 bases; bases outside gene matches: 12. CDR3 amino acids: CAISGPGQGYSAGNTIYF. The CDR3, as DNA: TGTGCCATCAGTGGACCGGGACAGGGCTATTCGGCTGGAAACACCATATATTTT.

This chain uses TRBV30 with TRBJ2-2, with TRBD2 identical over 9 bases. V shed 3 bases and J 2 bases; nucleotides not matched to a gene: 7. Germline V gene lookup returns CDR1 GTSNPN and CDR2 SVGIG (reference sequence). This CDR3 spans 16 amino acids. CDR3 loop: CAWRKAGGFNTGELFF. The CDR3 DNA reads TGTGCCTGGAGAAAAGCGGGGGGTTTCAACACCGGGGAGCTGTTTTTT.

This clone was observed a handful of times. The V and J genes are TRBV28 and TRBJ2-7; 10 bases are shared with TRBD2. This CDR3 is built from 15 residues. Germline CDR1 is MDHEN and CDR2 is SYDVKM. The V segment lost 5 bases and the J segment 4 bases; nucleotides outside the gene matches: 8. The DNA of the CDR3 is TGTGCCAGCAGTGTTGCTAGCGGGAGAATGTACGAGCAGTACTTC. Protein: CASSVASGRMYEQYF.

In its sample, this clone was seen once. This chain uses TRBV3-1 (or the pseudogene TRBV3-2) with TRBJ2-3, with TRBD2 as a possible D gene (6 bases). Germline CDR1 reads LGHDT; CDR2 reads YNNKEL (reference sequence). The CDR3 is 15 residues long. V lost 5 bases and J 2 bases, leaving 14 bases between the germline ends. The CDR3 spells CASSGGAGPTDTQYF. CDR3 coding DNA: TGTGCCAGCAGCGGAGGGGCCGGCCCCACAGATACGCAGTATTTT.

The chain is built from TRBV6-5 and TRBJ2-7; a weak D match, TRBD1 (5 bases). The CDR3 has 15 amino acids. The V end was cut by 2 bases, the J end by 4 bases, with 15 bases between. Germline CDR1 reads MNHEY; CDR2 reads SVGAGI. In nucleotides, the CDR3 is TGTGCCAGCAGTTACCGACCAACAGGAACGTACGAGCAGTACTTC. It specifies CASSYRPTGTYEQYF.

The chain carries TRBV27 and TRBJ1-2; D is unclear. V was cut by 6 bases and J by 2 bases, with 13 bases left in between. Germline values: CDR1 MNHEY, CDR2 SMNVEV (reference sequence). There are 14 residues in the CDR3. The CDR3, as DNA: TGTGCCAGCAGGAAAAACAGTCCCAACTATGGCTACACCTTC. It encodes CASRKNSPNYGYTF.

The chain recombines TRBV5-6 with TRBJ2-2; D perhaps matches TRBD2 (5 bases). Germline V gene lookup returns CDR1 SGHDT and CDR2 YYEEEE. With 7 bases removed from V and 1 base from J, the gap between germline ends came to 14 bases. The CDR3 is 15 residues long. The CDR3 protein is CASLPSGRNTGELFF. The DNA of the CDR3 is TGTGCCAGCCTGCCAAGCGGAAGGAACACCGGGGAGCTGTTTTTT.

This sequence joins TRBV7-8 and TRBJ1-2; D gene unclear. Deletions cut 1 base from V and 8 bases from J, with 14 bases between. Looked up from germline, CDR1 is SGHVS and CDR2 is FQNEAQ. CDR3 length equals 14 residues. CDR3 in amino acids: CASSLVISGSGYTF. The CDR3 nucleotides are TGTGCCAGCAGCTTAGTAATATCGGGGAGCGGCTACACCTTC.

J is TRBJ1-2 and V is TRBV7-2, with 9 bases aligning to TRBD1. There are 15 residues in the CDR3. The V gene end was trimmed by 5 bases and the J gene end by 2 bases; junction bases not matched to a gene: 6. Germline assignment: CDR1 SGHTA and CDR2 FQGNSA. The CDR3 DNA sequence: TGTGCCAGCAGCCGTCCCGGGACAGGGAACTATGGCTACACCTTC. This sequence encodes CASSRPGTGNYGYTF. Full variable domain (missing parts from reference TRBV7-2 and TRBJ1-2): GAGVSQSPSNKVTEKGKDVELRCDPISGHTALYWYRQSLGQGLEFLIYFQGNSAPDKSGLPSDRFSAERTGGSVSTLTIQRTQQEDSAVYLCASSRPGTGNYGYTFGSGTRLTVV.

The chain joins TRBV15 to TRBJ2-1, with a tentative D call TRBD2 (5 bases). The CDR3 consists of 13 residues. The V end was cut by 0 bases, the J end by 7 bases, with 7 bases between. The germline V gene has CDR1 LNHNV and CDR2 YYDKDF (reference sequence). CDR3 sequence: CATSRDRDNEQFF. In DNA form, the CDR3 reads TGTGCCACCAGCAGAGATCGGGATAATGAGCAGTTCTTC.

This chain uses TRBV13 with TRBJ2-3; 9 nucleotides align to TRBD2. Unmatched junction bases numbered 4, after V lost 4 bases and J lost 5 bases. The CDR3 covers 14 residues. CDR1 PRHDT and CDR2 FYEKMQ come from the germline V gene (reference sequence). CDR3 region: CASSSSGGLDTQYF. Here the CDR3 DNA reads TGTGCCAGCAGCTCCAGCGGGGGGTTAGATACGCAGTATTTT.

The CDR3 spells CAIRDPFNSPLHF. CDR3 coding DNA: TGTGCCATCCGGGATCCTTTTAATTCACCCCTCCACTTT. The genes are TRBV28 and TRBJ1-6; no clear D gene. V was cut by 10 bases and J by 6 bases, with 13 bases left in between. The CDR3 is 13 amino acids. Germline assignment: CDR1 MDHEN and CDR2 SYDVKM.